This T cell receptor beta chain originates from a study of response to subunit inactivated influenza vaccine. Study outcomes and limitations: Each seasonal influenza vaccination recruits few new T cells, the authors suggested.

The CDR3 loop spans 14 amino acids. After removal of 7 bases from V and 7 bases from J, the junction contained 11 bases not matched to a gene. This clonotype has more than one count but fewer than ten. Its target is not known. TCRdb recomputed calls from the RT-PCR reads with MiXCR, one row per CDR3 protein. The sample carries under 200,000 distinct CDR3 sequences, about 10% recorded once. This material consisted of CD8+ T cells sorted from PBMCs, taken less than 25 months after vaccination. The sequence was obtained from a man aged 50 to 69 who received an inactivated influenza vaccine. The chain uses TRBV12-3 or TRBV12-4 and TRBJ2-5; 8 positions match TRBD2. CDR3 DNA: TGTGCCAGCACCCCGGGACTAGGGGTTCGGACCCAGTACTTC. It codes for CASTPGLGVRTQYF.